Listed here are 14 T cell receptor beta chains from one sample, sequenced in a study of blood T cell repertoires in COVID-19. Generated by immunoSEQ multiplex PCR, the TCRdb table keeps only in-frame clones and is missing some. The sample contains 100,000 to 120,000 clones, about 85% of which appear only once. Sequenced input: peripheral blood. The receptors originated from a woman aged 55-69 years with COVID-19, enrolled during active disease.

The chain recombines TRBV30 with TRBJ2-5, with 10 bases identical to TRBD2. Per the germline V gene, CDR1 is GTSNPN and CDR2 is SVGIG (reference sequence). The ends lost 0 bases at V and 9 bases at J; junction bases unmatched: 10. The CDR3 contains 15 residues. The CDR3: CAWSVRTSGAGAQYF. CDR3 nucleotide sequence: TGTGCCTGGAGTGTACGGACTAGCGGCGCCGGGGCCCAGTACTTC.

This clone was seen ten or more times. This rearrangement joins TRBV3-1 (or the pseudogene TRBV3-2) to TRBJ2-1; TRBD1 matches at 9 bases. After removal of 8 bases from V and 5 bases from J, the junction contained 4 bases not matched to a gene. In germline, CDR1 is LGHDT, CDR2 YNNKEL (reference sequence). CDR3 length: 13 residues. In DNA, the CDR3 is TGTGCCAGCGATGGGACAGGGAACAATGAGCAGTTCTTC. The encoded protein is CASDGTGNNEQFF.

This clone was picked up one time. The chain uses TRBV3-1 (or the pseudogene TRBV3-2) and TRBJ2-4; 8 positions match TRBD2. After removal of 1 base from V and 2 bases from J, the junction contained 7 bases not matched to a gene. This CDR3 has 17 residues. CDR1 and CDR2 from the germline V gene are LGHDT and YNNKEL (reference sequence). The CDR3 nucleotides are TGTGCCAGCAGCCAAGTAGCGGGGATGGCTTCCAAAAACATTCAGTACTTC. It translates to CASSQVAGMASKNIQYF.

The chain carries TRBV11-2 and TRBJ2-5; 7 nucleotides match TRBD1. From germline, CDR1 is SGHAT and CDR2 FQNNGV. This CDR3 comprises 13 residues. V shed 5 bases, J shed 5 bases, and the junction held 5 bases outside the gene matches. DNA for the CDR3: TGTGCCAGCAGCCCCCACAGGGGCGAGACCCAGTACTTC. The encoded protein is CASSPHRGETQYF.

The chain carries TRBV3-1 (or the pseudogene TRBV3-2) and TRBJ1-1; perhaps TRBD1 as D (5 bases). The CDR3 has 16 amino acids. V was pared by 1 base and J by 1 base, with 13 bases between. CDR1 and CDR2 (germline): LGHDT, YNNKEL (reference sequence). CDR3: CASSQGLGAGNTEAFF. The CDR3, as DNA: TGTGCCAGCAGCCAAGGATTAGGGGCCGGGAACACTGAAGCTTTCTTT.

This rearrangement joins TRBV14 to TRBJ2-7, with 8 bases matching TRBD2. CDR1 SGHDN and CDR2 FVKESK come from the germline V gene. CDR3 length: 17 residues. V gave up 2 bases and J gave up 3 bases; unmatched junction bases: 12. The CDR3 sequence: CASSQLIYPGGVYEQYF. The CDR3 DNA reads TGTGCCAGCAGCCAACTAATCTACCCCGGGGGGGTCTACGAGCAGTACTTC. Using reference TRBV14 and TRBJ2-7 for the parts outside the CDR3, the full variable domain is EAGVTQFPSHSVIEKGQTVTLRCDPISGHDNLYWYRRVMGKEIKFLLHFVKESKQDESGMPNNRFLAERTGGTYSTLKVQPAELEDSGVYFCASSQLIYPGGVYEQYFGPGTRLTVT.

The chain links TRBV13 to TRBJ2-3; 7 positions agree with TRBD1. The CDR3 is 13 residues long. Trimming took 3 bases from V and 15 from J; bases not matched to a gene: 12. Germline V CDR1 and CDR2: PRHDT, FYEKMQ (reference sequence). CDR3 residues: CASSLQGGSLLYF. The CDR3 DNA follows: TGTGCCAGCAGCTTGCAAGGGGGCTCCCTTCTTTATTTT. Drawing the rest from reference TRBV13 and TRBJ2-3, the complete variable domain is AAGVIQSPRHLIKEKRETATLKCYPIPRHDTVYWYQQGPGQDPQFLISFYEKMQSDKGSIPDRFSAQQFSDYHSELNMSSLELGDSALYFCASSLQGGSLLYFGPGTRLTVL.

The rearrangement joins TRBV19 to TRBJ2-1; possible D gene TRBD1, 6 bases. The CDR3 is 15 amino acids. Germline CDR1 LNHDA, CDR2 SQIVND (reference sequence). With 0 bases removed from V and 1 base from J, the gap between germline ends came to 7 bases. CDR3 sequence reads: CASSIDGQSYNEQFF. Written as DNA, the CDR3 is TGTGCCAGTAGTATAGATGGACAGTCCTACAATGAGCAGTTCTTC.

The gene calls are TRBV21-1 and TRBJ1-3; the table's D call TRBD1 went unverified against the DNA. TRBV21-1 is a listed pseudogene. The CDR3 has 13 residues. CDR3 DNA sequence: TGTGCCAGCAGCAAGTTCAATGGAAACACCATATATTTT. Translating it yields CASSKFNGNTIYF.

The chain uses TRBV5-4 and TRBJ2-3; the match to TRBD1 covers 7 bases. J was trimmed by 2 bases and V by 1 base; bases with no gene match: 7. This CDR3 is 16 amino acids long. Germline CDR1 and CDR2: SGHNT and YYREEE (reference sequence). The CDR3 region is CASSLRGQQVTDTQYF. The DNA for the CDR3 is TGTGCCAGCAGCTTGAGGGGGCAGCAGGTCACAGATACGCAGTATTTT.

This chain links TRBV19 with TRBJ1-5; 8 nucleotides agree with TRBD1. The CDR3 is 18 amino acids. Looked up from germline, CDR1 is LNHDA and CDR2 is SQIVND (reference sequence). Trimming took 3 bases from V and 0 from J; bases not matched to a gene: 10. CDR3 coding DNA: TGTGCCAGTAGTATCGGGCAGGGGGCCCTGTATAGCAATCAGCCCCAGCATTTT. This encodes CASSIGQGALYSNQPQHF.

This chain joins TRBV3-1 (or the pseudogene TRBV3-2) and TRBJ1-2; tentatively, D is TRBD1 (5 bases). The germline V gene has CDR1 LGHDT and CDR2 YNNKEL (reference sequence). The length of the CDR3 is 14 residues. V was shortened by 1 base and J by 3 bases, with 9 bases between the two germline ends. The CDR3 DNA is TGTGCCAGCAGCCAAGTCTCGGGGGACTATGGCTACACCTTC. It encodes CASSQVSGDYGYTF.

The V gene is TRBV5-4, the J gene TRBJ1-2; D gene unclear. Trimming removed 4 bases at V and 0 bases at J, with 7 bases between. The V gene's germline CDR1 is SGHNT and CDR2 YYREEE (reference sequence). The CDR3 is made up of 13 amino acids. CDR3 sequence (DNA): TGTGCCAGCAGCCCGACTGCTAACTATGGCTACACCTTC. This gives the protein CASSPTANYGYTF. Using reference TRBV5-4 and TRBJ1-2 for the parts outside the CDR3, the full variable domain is ETGVTQSPTHLIKTRGQQVTLRCSSQSGHNTVSWYQQALGQGPQFIFQYYREEENGRGNFPPRFSGLQFPNYSSELNVNALELDDSALYLCASSPTANYGYTFGSGTRLTVV.

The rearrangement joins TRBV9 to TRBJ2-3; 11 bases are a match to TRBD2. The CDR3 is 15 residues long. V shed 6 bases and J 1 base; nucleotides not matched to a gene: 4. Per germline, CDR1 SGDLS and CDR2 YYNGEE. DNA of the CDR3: TGTGCCAGCACGTTTAGCGGGGGGGGCACAGATACGCAGTATTTT. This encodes CASTFSGGGTDTQYF.